A single sample is the source of the 23 T cell receptor beta chains below, sequenced in a study of CD8 T cells in Susac syndrome. When the RNA was reverse transcribed, random hexamers were used with an input of roughly 0.5 to 1 ug. TCRdb itself ran the immunoSEQ multiplex PCR reads through MiXCR, one entry per CDR3 protein. Among roughly 200,000 distinct CDR3 sequences listed, around 95% were seen once. The specimen was CD8+ T cells from PBMCs. The source is a human donor with multiple sclerosis.

The rearrangement uses TRBV9 and TRBJ2-5; no firm D call. V was shortened by 0 bases and J by 5 bases, with 14 bases between the two germline ends. Per germline, CDR1 SGDLS and CDR2 YYNGEE. The CDR3 has 15 residues. The CDR3 protein is CASSVGAALEETQYF. In nucleotides, the CDR3 is TGTGCCAGCAGCGTAGGGGCAGCTCTGGAGGAGACCCAGTACTTC.

The chain couples TRBV29-1 to TRBJ2-7; D may be TRBD1 (7 bases). The germline gives CDR1 SQVTM, CDR2 ANQGSEA. The CDR3 sequence is 12 residues long. V lost 3 bases and J 5 bases, leaving 11 bases between the germline ends. The CDR3 spells CSVDQGGDEQYF. CDR3 nucleotide sequence: TGCAGCGTTGATCAGGGGGGAGACGAGCAGTACTTC.

The CDR3 DNA reads as TGTGCCAGCGCTAGAGTTGGAGCGGGGGCTAGCTCCTACAATGAGCAGTTCTTC. Its protein is CASARVGAGASSYNEQFF. The J gene is TRBJ2-1, the V gene TRBV7-9; 8 nucleotides line up with TRBD2. The junction had 15 bases not matched to a gene; V was cut back by 8 bases and J by 0 bases. Germline V gene sequence: CDR1 SEHNR, CDR2 FQNEAQ (reference sequence). The CDR3 has 18 residues.

The chain carries TRBV28 and TRBJ2-7, with 7 bases matching TRBD2. The V and J ends lost 10 bases and 2 bases, in that order; junction bases with no gene match: 5. The CDR3 is 12 residues long. Germline lookup yields CDR1 MDHEN and CDR2 SYDVKM. The CDR3 DNA reads as TGTGCCATAACTAGCGAGACCTACGAGCAGTACTTC. Translated: CAITSETYEQYF.

This clonotype was seen only a few times. The J gene is TRBJ2-3, the V gene TRBV3-1; the D is unclear. The CDR3 consists of 15 residues. Trimming took off 4 bases at V and 3 bases at J, with 14 bases between the two ends. Germline V gives CDR1 LGHDT, CDR2 YNNKEL (reference sequence). CDR3 protein: CASSPTPRLTDTQYF. The CDR3 bases are TGTGCCAGCAGCCCGACACCCAGACTTACAGATACGCAGTATTTT.

This chain joins TRBV5-6 and TRBJ2-2; D is undetermined. The germline CDR1 and CDR2 sequences are SGHDT and YYEEEE. The CDR3 consists of 12 residues. V was clipped by 1 base and J by 6 bases, with 4 bases between them. The CDR3 nucleotides are TGTGCCAGCAGCTTGTCGTCCGGGGAGCTGTTTTTT. As protein: CASSLSSGELFF. The whole variable domain, filled in from reference TRBV5-6 and TRBJ2-2, reads DAGVTQSPTHLIKTRGQQVTLRCSPKSGHDTVSWYQQALGQGPQFIFQYYEEEERQRGNFPDRFSGHQFPNYSSELNVNALLLGDSALYLCASSLSSGELFFGEGSRLTVL.

V and J are TRBV27 and TRBJ2-7, with 8 bases that match TRBD2. Germline CDR1 is MNHEY and CDR2 is SMNVEV (reference sequence). J was trimmed by 6 bases and V by 6 bases; bases with no gene match: 19. The CDR3 sequence is 17 residues long. This CDR3 is CASSFRRASGLEGEQYF. CDR3 DNA sequence: TGTGCCAGCAGCTTCCGGAGGGCATCGGGACTAGAGGGCGAGCAGTACTTC.

The chain is built from TRBV20-1 and TRBJ1-5, with D hard to call. This CDR3 comprises 15 residues. The V gene lost 0 bases and the J gene lost 0 bases, with 9 bases spanning the gap. Looked up from germline, CDR1 is DFQATT and CDR2 is SNEGSKA (reference sequence). Here the CDR3 reads CSARDWDYSNQPQHF. The CDR3 DNA follows: TGCAGTGCTAGAGATTGGGATTATAGCAATCAGCCCCAGCATTTT.

V gene TRBV15 combines with J gene TRBJ2-1; TRBD2 is a possible D gene (6 bases). The CDR3 extends over 14 amino acids. The V gene's germline CDR1 is LNHNV and CDR2 YYDKDF (reference sequence). V lost 6 bases and J 1 base, leaving 10 bases between the germline ends. CDR3 residues: CATSYSGSYNEQFF. CDR3 coding DNA: TGTGCCACCAGTTATAGCGGTTCCTACAATGAGCAGTTCTTC.

The chain recombines TRBV7-3 with TRBJ1-1; D is unresolved. Germline loops: CDR1 SGHTA, CDR2 FQGTGA. This CDR3 is built from 15 residues. Trimming removed 2 bases at V and 6 bases at J, with 16 bases between. The CDR3 DNA reads TGTGCCAGCAGCTTAGAATTAGTTGGGAATGCTGAAGCTTTCTTT. Its protein product is CASSLELVGNAEAFF.

The rearrangement links TRBV20-1 to TRBJ2-7, with TRBD2 matching over 7 bases. From germline, CDR1 is DFQATT and CDR2 SNEGSKA (reference sequence). The CDR3 is made up of 13 amino acids. The junction had 8 bases not matched to a gene; V was cut back by 6 bases and J by 3 bases. This CDR3 is CSAPLAESYEQYF. The CDR3 coding sequence is TGCAGTGCACCTCTAGCGGAAAGCTACGAGCAGTACTTC.

This chain uses TRBV20-1 with TRBJ1-6; 9 nucleotides match TRBD1. This CDR3 comprises 15 residues. Germline CDR1 reads DFQATT; CDR2 reads SNEGSKA (reference sequence). Germline trimming cut 0 bases from V and 8 bases from J; bases unmatched to any gene: 5. As DNA, the CDR3 is TGCAGTGCTAGAGATTTTCGGACAGGGGATTCACCCCTCCACTTT. This gives the protein CSARDFRTGDSPLHF.

The chain is built from TRBV29-1 and TRBJ2-3, with D perhaps TRBD1 (7 bases). With 4 bases removed from V and 4 bases from J, the gap between germline ends came to 27 bases. This CDR3 is 18 amino acids long. In germline, CDR1 is SQVTM, CDR2 ANQGSEA. CDR3 loop: CSVALSGGGGLGADTQYF. CDR3 DNA: TGCAGCGTTGCCCTTTCAGGTGGAGGGGGCCTAGGGGCAGATACGCAGTATTTT.

The chain uses TRBV2 and TRBJ1-5; D remains unclear. The CDR3 runs 15 residues. From germline, CDR1 is SNHLY and CDR2 FYNNEI. The ends were cut back, 8 bases at V and 0 bases at J, with 14 bases in the middle. The CDR3 reads CASRRHLDSNQPQHF. The CDR3 DNA follows: TGTGCCAGCCGGAGGCACCTCGATAGCAATCAGCCCCAGCATTTT.

The chain joins TRBV7-9 to TRBJ2-5; 8 bases match TRBD1. V gave up 3 bases and J gave up 5 bases; unmatched junction bases: 8. This CDR3 comprises 15 residues. Looked up from germline, CDR1 is SEHNR and CDR2 is FQNEAQ (reference sequence). CDR3 DNA sequence: TGTGCCAGCAGCTTGTTACAGGGACAGGAGGAGACCCAGTACTTC. It codes for CASSLLQGQEETQYF.

The J gene is TRBJ2-1, the V gene TRBV6-5; TRBD2 matches at 9 bases. Trimming cost V 10 bases and J 8 bases; bases outside gene matches: 3. CDR1 and CDR2 from the germline V gene are MNHEY and SVGAGI. The CDR3 runs to 11 residues. The CDR3 protein is CAIIAGDEQFF. Written as DNA, the CDR3 is TGTGCCATAATAGCGGGAGATGAGCAGTTCTTC.

Of note for this clonotype: At one end the junction does not follow the germline gene, possibly because of a read error. The chain links TRBV19 to TRBJ2-7, with no clear D. Germline assignment: CDR1 LNHDA and CDR2 SQIVND (reference sequence). This CDR3 comprises 14 residues. This CDR3 is CASSCLAHSCEQYF. The DNA of the CDR3 is TGTGCCAGTAGTTGCCTCGCCCACTCCTGCGAGCAGTACTTC.

The chain employs TRBV5-6 and TRBJ2-3; TRBD2 aligns across 7 bases. This CDR3 region has 14 residues. Per germline, CDR1 SGHDT and CDR2 YYEEEE. Germline trimming cut 2 bases from V and 2 bases from J; bases unmatched to any gene: 2. The CDR3 is CASSFERDTDTQYF. CDR3 in DNA: TGTGCCAGCAGCTTTGAGCGGGACACAGATACGCAGTATTTT.

The chain couples TRBV9 to TRBJ2-1; D remains unclear. In germline, CDR1 is SGDLS, CDR2 YYNGEE. V was shortened by 0 bases and J by 8 bases, with 9 bases between the two germline ends. The CDR3 extends over 13 amino acids. The CDR3 DNA sequence: TGTGCCAGCAGCGTAGCCCTTGGCGATGAGCAGTTCTTC. Protein: CASSVALGDEQFF.

The V call is TRBV6-5, the J call TRBJ1-1; D is uncertain. The length of the CDR3 is 11 residues. V dropped 7 bases and J dropped 2 bases, with 5 bases sitting between them. Germline V gene lookup returns CDR1 MNHEY and CDR2 SVGAGI. As DNA, the CDR3 is TGTGCCAGCATGGATAACACTGAAGCTTTCTTT. As protein: CASMDNTEAFF.

The chain links TRBV4-1 to TRBJ2-7, with 8 bases that match TRBD1. The trim removed 0 bases at V and 2 bases at J, leaving 9 bases unmatched. Germline CDR1 MGHRA, CDR2 YSYEKL. The CDR3 contains 17 residues. In DNA, the CDR3 is TGCGCCAGCAGCCAAGATAGGCGGGACAGGCTCACCTACGAGCAGTACTTC. It encodes CASSQDRRDRLTYEQYF.

The chain has TRBV7-9 and TRBJ2-7; no reliable D call. The CDR3 totals 13 residues. Trimming cost V 4 bases and J 3 bases, with 10 bases left between them. Germline CDR1 and CDR2: SEHNR and FQNEAQ (reference sequence). CDR3 nucleotides: TGTGCCAGCAGCTCAACACGGTTCTACGAGCAGTACTTC. Protein sequence: CASSSTRFYEQYF.

The CDR3 is CASSQERGRPEQFF. The CDR3, as DNA: TGCGCCAGCAGCCAGGAACGAGGTCGGCCTGAGCAGTTCTTC. V and J are TRBV4-1 and TRBJ2-1; D call uncertain. CDR1 and CDR2 from the germline V gene are MGHRA and YSYEKL. CDR3 length: 14 amino acids. Trimming shortened V by 3 bases and J by 9 bases, and 15 bases separated the two germline ends.